This TCR beta chain was identified in a study of cytomegalovirus exposure and HLA in healthy donors. In the study overall: In an earlier analysis, 90 million to 130 million unique TCR beta sequences were found from some 200 million T cells. Roughly 80 million unique TCRs from HLA-typed donors were held in an early data release.

Use of 60 Vbeta and 13 Jbeta primers characterized the PCR. Original analysis: An analysis that came later counted some 81 million unique TCR beta chains, approximately 12 million shared. TCRdb's table, derived via immunoSEQ multiplex PCR, lists solely in-frame clones and lacks some. V and J calls and clone size are copied from that table; D and trimming were computed from the DNA. Counted here are around 130,000 clones, around 74% occurring once; the ten biggest clones make up under 3.5%. V was cut by 2 bases and J by 1 base, with 6 bases left in between. CDR3 length: 13 residues. CDR1 and CDR2 from the germline V gene are SGHKS and YYEKEE (reference sequence). The sample holds a few counts of this clone.

The TCR was taken from a man aged 25-40 years in good health and CMV-seronegative. The chain couples TRBV5-5 to TRBJ1-1; no firm D call. Specimen: PBMCs. The CDR3 bases are TGTGCCAGCAGCTTTTTCAGGAACACTGAAGCTTTCTTT. Its translation is CASSFFRNTEAFF.